These 18 T cell receptor beta chains originate from one sample sequenced in a study of cytomegalovirus exposure and HLA in healthy donors (dated by TCRdb to the late 2010s). Libraries came from the immunoSEQ multiplex PCR assay. For the multiplex PCR, a mixture combining 60 forward primers for TCR Vbeta segments and 13 reverse primers for TCR Jbeta segments was used. Here the immuneACCESS table is served through TCRdb, limited to in-frame sequences with V and J called. Missing clones are a known gap in these copies; in checked studies unresolved V genes cover under half, and the rest lacks a known reason. Counted in this sample were under 200,000 clones; more than 65% of them appeared once. In total, the top ten clones hold about 2% of the sample. The specimen was PBMCs. These receptors were collected from a woman in her thirties in good health and CMV-seronegative.

This clone occurred a few times. This chain joins TRBV11-2 and TRBJ2-1; unclear D gene. Per the germline V gene, CDR1 is SGHAT and CDR2 is FQNNGV. Trimming took 3 bases from V and 0 from J, leaving 9 bases between them. The CDR3 extends over 15 amino acids. CDR3 in DNA: TGTGCCAGCAGCTTGGGCTACAGCTCCTACAATGAGCAGTTCTTC. Translating it yields CASSLGYSSYNEQFF. Full variable domain (rest looked up from reference TRBV11-2 and TRBJ2-1): EAGVAQSPRYKIIEKRQSVAFWCNPISGHATLYWYQQILGQGPKLLIQFQNNGVVDDSQLPKDRFSAERLKGVDSTLKIQPAKLEDSAVYLCASSLGYSSYNEQFFGPGTRLTVL.

This chain connects TRBV5-3 to TRBJ1-1; D is unclear. TRBV5-3 is placed among ORFs of uncertain function. There are 15 residues in the CDR3. V was trimmed by 5 bases and J by 10 bases, leaving 24 bases between them. DNA for the CDR3: TGTGCCAGAAGTAGGCAAACCGGGTCAACTGAGAGAGCTTTCTTT. As protein: CARSRQTGSTERAFF.

This clone turned up a few times. The sample has other DNA sequences that encode this CDR3 too. This chain joins TRBV6-1 and TRBJ1-1; D is undetermined. CDR1 is MNHNS and CDR2 is SASEGT in the germline V gene. With 2 bases removed from V and 5 bases from J, the gap between germline ends came to 15 bases. The CDR3 has 15 residues. The CDR3 DNA is TGTGCCAGCAGTGAACCTCGGGAAGGGCGGACTGAAGCTTTCTTT. Translating it yields CASSEPREGRTEAFF.

This chain links TRBV4-3 with TRBJ2-1; TRBD1 might be the D (5 bases). The V gene's germline CDR1 is LGHNA and CDR2 YSLEER. CDR3 size: 17 residues. Trimming stripped 0 bases from V and 6 bases from J, with 18 bases between. The CDR3 is CASSQDWGRVRGNEQFF. The CDR3, as DNA: TGCGCCAGCAGCCAAGATTGGGGCAGGGTCCGAGGCAATGAGCAGTTCTTC.

The J gene is TRBJ1-2, the V gene TRBV5-6, with TRBD1 as a possible D gene (5 bases). Germline CDR1 is SGHDT and CDR2 is YYEEEE. The CDR3 runs 16 residues. V was shortened by 4 bases and J by 3 bases, with 19 bases between the two germline ends. The chain's CDR3 is CASSQEGVGTHYGYTF. Written as DNA, the CDR3 is TGTGCCAGCAGCCAAGAAGGCGTCGGGACTCACTATGGCTACACCTTC.

V is TRBV10-3 and J is TRBJ2-7; 8 nucleotides line up with TRBD1. The CDR3 loop spans 14 amino acids. The J segment lost 7 bases and the V segment lost 4 bases, leaving 9 bases of the junction unmatched. Germline CDR1 ENHRY, CDR2 SYGVKD. The CDR3: CAISATGALGEQYF. The CDR3 DNA reads TGTGCCATCAGTGCGACAGGGGCCCTAGGGGAGCAGTACTTC.

The rearrangement links TRBV5-1 to TRBJ2-3; 7 bases line up with TRBD2. Germline V gives CDR1 SGHRS, CDR2 YFSETQ. Trimming took 4 bases from V and 0 from J; bases not matched to a gene: 8. The CDR3 loop spans 16 amino acids. CDR3 protein: CASSTAGVPSTDTQYF. The CDR3 nucleotides are TGCGCCAGCAGCACCGCGGGGGTCCCTAGCACAGATACGCAGTATTTT.

The chain recombines TRBV7-9 with TRBJ2-2; tentatively, D is TRBD2 (6 bases). There are 14 residues in the CDR3. V lost 5 bases, J lost 7 bases, and 14 bases lay in between. Germline CDR1 SEHNR, CDR2 FQNEAQ (reference sequence). The CDR3 reads CASSPMGGGGELFF. CDR3 bases: TGTGCCAGCAGCCCAATGGGAGGTGGCGGGGAGCTGTTTTTT.

The V and J genes are TRBV7-3 and TRBJ1-5; D gene uncertain. V dropped 7 bases and J dropped 3 bases, with 7 bases sitting between them. Germline V gene data show CDR1 as SGHTA and CDR2 as FQGTGA. The CDR3 contains 12 residues. The CDR3 nucleotides are TGTGCCAGCACCCTCTCCAATCAGCCCCAGCATTTT. Translating gives CASTLSNQPQHF.

This clone was seen just once. This sequence joins TRBV7-9 and TRBJ1-1; D perhaps matches TRBD1 (5 bases). CDR1 SEHNR and CDR2 FQNEAQ come from the germline V gene (reference sequence). The CDR3 is 14 residues long. V was trimmed by 3 bases and J by 1 base, leaving 9 bases between them. The CDR3 sequence: CASSLGDRNTEAFF. CDR3 DNA: TGTGCCAGCAGCTTGGGCGACAGGAACACTGAAGCTTTCTTT. Full variable domain (missing parts from reference TRBV7-9 and TRBJ1-1): DTGVSQNPRHKITKRGQNVTFRCDPISEHNRLYWYRQTLGQGPEFLTYFQNEAQLEKSRLLSDRFSAERPKGSFSTLEIQRTEQGDSAMYLCASSLGDRNTEAFFGQGTRLTVV.

The genes are TRBV28 and TRBJ1-1; 7 positions match TRBD1. The V segment lost 1 base and the J segment 1 base; nucleotides outside the gene matches: 3. This CDR3 is 15 amino acids long. Germline V gene lookup returns CDR1 MDHEN and CDR2 SYDVKM. The CDR3 DNA reads as TGTGCCAGCAGTTTATCAGGGGGGAGGAACACTGAAGCTTTCTTT. Amino acids: CASSLSGGRNTEAFF.

This clone has a handful of counts. The chain carries TRBV27 and TRBJ1-2; D unclear. The germline V gene encodes CDR1 MNHEY and CDR2 SMNVEV (reference sequence). The CDR3 sequence is 16 residues long. With 2 bases removed from V and 4 bases from J, the gap between germline ends came to 17 bases. CDR3 coding DNA: TGTGCCAGCAGTTTAAGGTGGGCCTCTACCGCCTATGGCTACACCTTC. It codes for CASSLRWASTAYGYTF.

This sequence joins TRBV5-4 and TRBJ2-5; 7 nucleotides agree with TRBD2. CDR1 and CDR2 (germline): SGHNT, YYREEE (reference sequence). The CDR3 length is 19 residues. J was trimmed by 1 base and V by 4 bases; bases with no gene match: 19. The CDR3 reads CASSGGGRVRRPFQETQYF. DNA for the CDR3: TGTGCCAGCAGCGGGGGGGGTCGGGTCCGCAGACCTTTCCAAGAGACCCAGTACTTC.

The chain recombines TRBV5-4 with TRBJ1-1; D is ambiguous. Looked up from germline, CDR1 is SGHNT and CDR2 is YYREEE (reference sequence). V was shortened by 4 bases and J by 2 bases, with 15 bases between the two germline ends. The CDR3 is 15 amino acids. CDR3 bases: TGTGCCAGCAGCCCGAAGGCGGGAAAAAACACTGAAGCTTTCTTT. Translated: CASSPKAGKNTEAFF.

A single count supports this clone. The V gene is TRBV7-2, the J gene TRBJ2-3, with 8 bases that match TRBD2. The CDR3 is 17 amino acids. Germline lookup yields CDR1 SGHTA and CDR2 FQGNSA. Unmatched junction bases numbered 7, after V lost 1 base and J lost 1 base. The CDR3 sequence: CASSLGLAGRRTDTQYF. The CDR3 DNA sequence: TGTGCCAGCAGCTTAGGGCTAGCGGGCAGGCGCACAGATACGCAGTATTTT. The entire variable domain, with the rest obtained from reference TRBV7-2 and TRBJ2-3, is as follows: GAGVSQSPSNKVTEKGKDVELRCDPISGHTALYWYRQSLGQGLEFLIYFQGNSAPDKSGLPSDRFSAERTGGSVSTLTIQRTQQEDSAVYLCASSLGLAGRRTDTQYFGPGTRLTVL.

This sequence joins TRBV6-1 and TRBJ1-2; perhaps TRBD1 as D (5 bases). CDR1 and CDR2 (germline): MNHNS, SASEGT. CDR3 size: 13 residues. V shed 5 bases and J shed 8 bases, with 15 bases lying between them. The CDR3: CASSLDEGVGYTF. CDR3 DNA sequence: TGTGCCAGCAGTCTAGATGAAGGGGTCGGCTACACCTTC.

This clone was seen a handful of times. J is TRBJ2-7 and V is TRBV19, with a tentative D call TRBD1 (8 bases). This CDR3 has 14 residues. Trimming removed 3 bases at V and 3 bases at J, with 12 bases between. In germline, CDR1 is LNHDA, CDR2 SQIVND (reference sequence). The CDR3, as DNA: TGTGCCAGTAGTATTACAGGGGGGGACTACGAGCAGTACTTC. It encodes CASSITGGDYEQYF.

The chain is built from TRBV7-3 and TRBJ2-5, with D maybe TRBD1 (6 bases). The CDR3 contains 13 residues. Germline V CDR1 and CDR2: SGHTA, FQGTGA. Trimming took off 5 bases at V and 4 bases at J, with 11 bases between the two ends. CDR3 DNA sequence: TGTGCCAGCAGCACGGTAGGGGGAGAGACCCAGTACTTC. Amino acid sequence: CASSTVGGETQYF.